The rows below give T cell receptor beta chains drawn from one sample of a study of cytomegalovirus exposure and HLA in healthy donors. Data came from immunoSEQ multiplex PCR; TCRdb stores just in-frame clones and leaves some out. This sample yields 99,000 or so clones, of which about 81% are seen a single time; approximately 2% belongs to the top ten. Sequences were obtained from PBMCs. The receptors derive from a young man in good health and CMV-seronegative. CDR3s include the opening cysteine and the closing phenylalanine or tryptophan. D genes are given only for firm matches. Rows may omit the clone size; those that give it use once, few, many or a size class.

size: .
J: TRBJ2-2
V: TRBV9
length: 13
D: .
CDR3: CASSGDVAGELFF
DNA: TGTGCCAGCAGCGGAGATGTTGCCGGGGAGCTGTTTTTT

size: .
J: TRBJ1-5
V: TRBV4-1
length: 15
D: TRBD1
CDR3: CASSLQGDSNQPQHF
DNA: TGCGCCAGCAGCCTACAGGGGGATAGCAATCAGCCCCAGCATTTT

size: few
J: TRBJ2-5
V: TRBV4-3
length: 15
D: .
CDR3: CASSQDRGRGVTQYF
DNA: TGCGCCAGCAGCCAAGATCGAGGGAGGGGGGTGACCCAGTACTTC

size: few
J: TRBJ1-5
V: TRBV2
length: 12
D: TRBD1
CDR3: CASQGANQPQHF
DNA: TGTGCCAGCCAGGGGGCAAATCAGCCCCAGCATTTT

size: once
J: TRBJ1-5
V: TRBV19
length: 14
D: TRBD1
CDR3: CASSIPGGTQPQHF
DNA: TGTGCCAGTAGTATACCAGGGGGCACTCAGCCCCAGCATTTT

size: .
J: TRBJ2-2
V: TRBV19
length: 13
D: .
CDR3: CASSIAITGELFF
DNA: TGTGCCAGTAGTATAGCCATCACCGGGGAGCTGTTTTTT

size: .
J: TRBJ1-4
V: TRBV28
length: 14
D: .
CDR3: CASSPGGANEKLFF
DNA: TGTGCCAGCAGTCCGGGGGGTGCTAATGAAAAACTGTTTTTT

size: .
J: TRBJ2-7
V: TRBV7-2
length: 15
D: .
CDR3: CASSLSGAFPYEQYF
DNA: TGTGCCAGCAGCTTAAGCGGTGCTTTTCCCTACGAGCAGTACTTC

size: .
J: TRBJ2-7
V: TRBV6-5
length: 13
D: TRBD1
CDR3: CARYRGDPYEQYF
DNA: TGTGCCAGATACAGGGGGGACCCCTACGAGCAGTACTTC

size: .
J: TRBJ1-2
V: TRBV6-5
length: 14
D: TRBD1
CDR3: CASRPTRDSYGYTF
DNA: TGTGCCAGCAGACCAACCCGGGACAGCTATGGCTACACCTTC

size: .
J: TRBJ2-1
V: TRBV7-2
length: 15
D: TRBD2
CDR3: CASSPLAGVYNEQFF
DNA: TGTGCCAGCAGCCCACTAGCGGGAGTTTACAATGAGCAGTTCTTC

size: .
J: TRBJ1-1
V: TRBV7-3
length: 14
D: .
CDR3: CAIGQSGGNTEAFF
DNA: TGTGCCATAGGACAAAGTGGCGGGAACACTGAAGCTTTCTTT

size: .
J: TRBJ2-7
V: TRBV30
length: 15
D: .
CDR3: CAWSRGGVAVSGKYF
DNA: TGTGCCTGGAGTAGGGGCGGGGTAGCGGTCTCTGGAAAGTACTTC

size: .
J: TRBJ2-3
V: TRBV5-5
length: 14
D: .
CDR3: CASSSGEDTDTQYF
DNA: TGTGCCAGCAGCTCTGGAGAGGACACAGATACGCAGTATTTT

size: .
J: TRBJ2-7
V: TRBV28
length: 14
D: .
CDR3: CASTDRSSSYEQYF
DNA: TGTGCCAGCACAGACAGGTCGAGCTCCTACGAGCAGTACTTC

size: .
J: TRBJ1-5
V: TRBV7-9
length: 15
D: TRBD1
CDR3: CASSLDGQGNQPQHF
DNA: TGTGCCAGCAGTCTAGACGGACAGGGGAATCAGCCCCAGCATTTT

size: few
J: TRBJ2-1
V: TRBV10-2
length: 15
D: TRBD2
CDR3: CASRTTSGAYNEQFF
DNA: TGCGCCAGCAGGACAACTAGCGGGGCCTACAATGAGCAGTTCTTC

size: many
J: TRBJ2-1
V: TRBV6-4
length: 14
D: TRBD1
CDR3: CASSEDRNSNEQFF
DNA: TGTGCCAGCAGTGAGGACAGGAATAGCAATGAGCAGTTCTTC

size: once
J: TRBJ1-1
V: TRBV6-6
length: 13
D: .
CDR3: CASSRLLDTEAFF
DNA: TGTGCCAGCAGTCGACTTTTGGACACTGAAGCTTTCTTT

size: .
J: TRBJ2-1
V: TRBV2
length: 11
D: .
CDR3: CASSADREQFF
DNA: TGTGCCAGCAGCGCCGACAGAGAGCAGTTCTTC

size: few
J: TRBJ1-1
V: TRBV6-1
length: 13
D: .
CDR3: CASSEGRVTEAFF
DNA: TGTGCCAGCAGTGAAGGGCGGGTCACTGAAGCTTTCTTT

size: .
J: TRBJ2-7
V: TRBV18
length: 14
D: .
CDR3: CASSRVYTNHEQYF
DNA: TGTGCCAGCTCACGGGTTTATACTAACCACGAGCAGTACTTC

size: .
J: TRBJ2-2
V: TRBV5-4
length: 14
D: .
CDR3: CASSTQGNTGELFF
DNA: TGTGCCAGCAGCACCCAGGGGAACACCGGGGAGCTGTTTTTT

size: .
J: TRBJ2-1
V: TRBV19
length: 15
D: TRBD2
CDR3: CASTGLAGEDNEQFF
DNA: TGTGCCAGTACGGGACTAGCGGGAGAAGATAATGAGCAGTTCTTC

size: .
J: TRBJ1-1
V: TRBV5-1
length: 13
D: .
CDR3: CASSLSPEGEAFF
DNA: TGCGCCAGCAGCTTGTCCCCAGAGGGTGAAGCTTTCTTT

size: .
J: TRBJ2-5
V: TRBV7-9
length: 14
D: .
CDR3: CASSLVGGGETQYF
DNA: TGTGCCAGCAGCTTAGTCGGGGGAGGAGAGACCCAGTACTTC

size: .
J: TRBJ2-7
V: TRBV5-1
length: 15
D: .
CDR3: CASSALLISSYEQYF
DNA: TGCGCCAGCAGCGCGCTATTGATAAGCTCCTACGAGCAGTACTTC

size: few
J: TRBJ1-4
V: TRBV18
length: 15
D: TRBD1
CDR3: CASSPWTGANEKLFF
DNA: TGTGCCAGCTCACCTTGGACAGGCGCTAATGAAAAACTGTTTTTT

size: .
J: TRBJ1-2
V: TRBV5-6
length: 13
D: TRBD1
CDR3: CASRPTGIYGYTF
DNA: TGTGCCAGCAGACCGACAGGGATCTATGGCTACACCTTC

size: .
J: TRBJ2-7
V: TRBV11-2
length: 13
D: .
CDR3: CASSSSPGYEQYF
DNA: TGTGCCAGCAGCTCCTCGCCGGGGTACGAGCAGTACTTC

size: .
J: TRBJ2-7
V: TRBV6-1
length: 15
D: TRBD2
CDR3: CASSEQASGRDEQYF
DNA: TGTGCCAGCAGTGAACAAGCTAGCGGGAGGGACGAGCAGTACTTC

size: .
J: TRBJ2-3
V: TRBV2
length: 14
D: TRBD2
CDR3: CASSVGLAEDTQYF
DNA: TGTGCCAGCAGCGTCGGACTAGCGGAAGATACGCAGTATTTT

size: once
J: TRBJ2-1
V: TRBV11-2
length: 14
D: TRBD2
CDR3: CASRVAATSREQFF
DNA: TGTGCCAGCAGGGTTGCGGCGACTAGCCGTGAGCAGTTCTTC

size: .
J: TRBJ1-1
V: TRBV2
length: 14
D: .
CDR3: CASKSRQTNTEAFF
DNA: TGTGCCAGCAAGTCGCGGCAAACGAACACTGAAGCTTTCTTT

size: .
J: TRBJ2-5
V: TRBV14
length: 16
D: .
CDR3: CASSQDRAGKRETQYF
DNA: TGTGCCAGCAGCCAAGATAGGGCAGGGAAGCGTGAGACCCAGTACTTC

size: .
J: TRBJ2-1
V: TRBV5-6
length: 14
D: .
CDR3: CASSLAGDKYEQFF
DNA: TGTGCCAGCAGCTTGGCAGGGGACAAGTATGAGCAGTTCTTC

size: .
J: TRBJ2-1
V: TRBV5-1
length: 17
D: .
CDR3: CASSLGGSVVVYNEQFF
DNA: TGCGCCAGCAGCTTGGGCGGGTCCGTGGTGGTTTACAATGAGCAGTTCTTC

size: .
J: TRBJ2-2
V: TRBV15
length: 15
D: .
CDR3: CATSRDKASTGELFF
DNA: TGTGCCACCAGCAGAGATAAGGCTAGCACCGGGGAGCTGTTTTTT

size: .
J: TRBJ2-3
V: TRBV9
length: 17
D: TRBD2
CDR3: CASSPGLADLLGDTQYF
DNA: TGTGCCAGCAGCCCGGGACTAGCGGATCTTTTGGGAGATACGCAGTATTTT

size: .
J: TRBJ1-2
V: TRBV6-5
length: 14
D: TRBD1
CDR3: CASSRTGANYGYTF
DNA: TGTGCCAGCAGCCGGACAGGAGCGAACTATGGCTACACCTTC

size: .
J: TRBJ2-7
V: TRBV19
length: 18
D: TRBD1
CDR3: CASSPGQGTQERSYEQYF
DNA: TGTGCCAGTAGCCCGGGACAGGGCACTCAGGAGCGAAGCTACGAGCAGTACTTC

size: few
J: TRBJ1-4
V: TRBV5-6
length: 12
D: .
CDR3: CASTSGGAELFF
DNA: TGTGCCAGCACCTCCGGGGGGGCGGAACTGTTTTTT

size: .
J: TRBJ2-4
V: TRBV10-2
length: 16
D: .
CDR3: CASSEPGRWGQNIQYF
DNA: TGCGCCAGCAGTGAGCCCGGGCGATGGGGCCAAAACATTCAGTACTTC

size: .
J: TRBJ2-5
V: TRBV7-2
length: 13
D: .
CDR3: CASSIQGISPQYF
DNA: TGTGCCAGCAGCATACAGGGAATCTCGCCCCAGTACTTC

size: .
J: TRBJ2-7
V: TRBV6-1
length: 21
D: TRBD2
CDR3: CASSEARAGGGLAGISYEQYF
DNA: TGTGCCAGCAGTGAAGCGAGGGCGGGGGGTGGACTAGCGGGCATCTCCTACGAGCAGTACTTC

size: .
J: TRBJ2-5
V: TRBV5-1
length: 14
D: .
CDR3: CASSLRAGQETQYF
DNA: TGCGCCAGCAGCTTGCGGGCGGGTCAAGAGACCCAGTACTTC

size: .
J: TRBJ1-2
V: TRBV9
length: 13
D: TRBD1
CDR3: CASTRGQAYGYTF
DNA: TGTGCCAGCACCCGGGGACAGGCTTATGGCTACACCTTC

size: .
J: TRBJ2-5
V: TRBV28
length: 15
D: TRBD1
CDR3: CASSLGGQGFETQYF
DNA: TGTGCCAGCAGTTTAGGAGGACAGGGGTTTGAGACCCAGTACTTC

size: .
J: TRBJ2-7
V: TRBV30
length: 15
D: TRBD1
CDR3: CAWIPRDRGTYEQYF
DNA: TGTGCCTGGATACCCCGGGACAGGGGGACCTACGAGCAGTACTTC

size: .
J: TRBJ2-3
V: TRBV7-2
length: 15
D: .
CDR3: CASSLEYLRTDTQYF
DNA: TGTGCCAGCAGCTTGGAGTACCTTCGCACAGATACGCAGTATTTT

size: .
J: TRBJ2-7
V: TRBV7-2
length: 15
D: TRBD2
CDR3: CASSSGTSASYEQYF
DNA: TGTGCCAGCAGCTCCGGGACTAGCGCTTCCTACGAGCAGTACTTC

size: .
J: TRBJ1-3
V: TRBV10-1
length: 16
D: .
CDR3: CASSGPRGLSGNTIYF
DNA: TGCGCCAGCAGCGGACCTAGGGGACTCTCTGGAAACACCATATATTTT

size: .
J: TRBJ1-4
V: TRBV14
length: 15
D: .
CDR3: CASSQWEPGGEKLFF
DNA: TGTGCCAGCAGCCAATGGGAGCCCGGAGGGGAAAAACTGTTTTTT

size: .
J: TRBJ1-5
V: TRBV7-2
length: 12
D: .
CDR3: CASSNSNQPQNF
DNA: TGTGCCAGCAGCAATAGCAATCAGCCCCAGAATTTT

size: .
J: TRBJ1-5
V: TRBV6-6
length: 14
D: .
CDR3: CASSQTGSNQPQHF
DNA: TGTGCCAGCAGCCAAACAGGGAGCAATCAGCCCCAGCATTTT

size: .
J: TRBJ2-7
V: TRBV11-2
length: 15
D: TRBD2
CDR3: CASSFLAGGGHEQYF
DNA: TGTGCCAGCAGCTTCCTAGCGGGAGGGGGCCACGAGCAGTACTTC

size: .
J: TRBJ1-3
V: TRBV4-1
length: 15
D: .
CDR3: CASSQDHTTGNTIYF
DNA: TGCGCCAGCAGCCAAGACCACACTACTGGAAACACCATATATTTT